This T cell receptor (beta chain) was sequenced in a study of T-cell memory formation after mild COVID-19 (dated by TCRdb to the early 2020s). With regard to the full study: Most TCR sequence clusters were specific to one of the two donors. In two donors, T-cell clones that expanded and contracted after mild COVID-19 were followed by sequencing TCRalpha and TCRbeta repertoires longitudinally. Two young, previously healthy adult volunteers made up the cohort, one male and one female. General conclusions and limits of the study: Some responding clones were detected in pre-infection memory, which suggested that pre-existing cross-reactive memory T cells had joined the SARS-CoV-2 response. Only two mild cases were covered in the study, and larger cohorts including severe cases with pre-infection samples were considered necessary. SARS-CoV-2 specificity of the second-wave clones peaking on day 37 was not confirmed. Contracting CD4+ clones were located mainly in the CM and EM memory subsets, whereas CD8+ clones were found to be enriched in EMRA. Clones contracting from day 15 to 85 had balanced CD4/CD8 phenotypes, while a second wave expanding from day 15 to 37 was biased towards CD4+.

PBMCs were isolated by Ficoll-Paque density gradient centrifugation. This clonotype has more than one count but fewer than ten. Its antigen has not been determined. The input lacks base qualities; no much larger clone sits a single base away. Sequencing instrument: Illumina NovaSeq 6000. TCRalpha and TCRbeta cDNA libraries were built by 5'RACE with constant-segment primers, adding sample barcodes and unique molecular identifiers. RNA was extracted from every sample with Trizol reagent. Library amplification was performed in two PCR steps, and a second sample barcode and Illumina TruSeq adapters were introduced in the second step. Sequencing of libraries was performed on an Illumina NovaSeq with 2 x 150 bp paired-end reads. The authors processed their data as follows. With migec v1.2.7, reads were demultiplexed and then collapsed into UMI-guided consensus sequences. Using mixcr v2.1.11, UMI consensuses were aligned to TRA and TRB V and J templates and then assembled into clonotypes. Expanded or contracted clonotypes were those called significant by both edgeR and NoisET, with noise models trained on biological replicates. For edgeR calls, a false discovery rate-adjusted p below 0.01 and a log2 fold-change threshold of 1 were applied. As an exploratory analysis of dynamics, max-normalized trajectories of the 1000 most abundant clonotypes were examined with PCA combined with hierarchical clustering. Separately sequenced CD4+ and CD8+ repertoires were used to assign the CD4 or CD8 phenotype of responding clones. Clones were called with MiXCR by TCRdb after fastp trimmed the public reads at Q25, and only in-frame beta chains were retained. Here each entry gathers all rows of one CDR3 protein and keeps the most common genes and DNA. TCRdb's processing, not the study's, gives the V and J calls here. This sample lists 98,000 or so distinct CDR3 sequences; 15% to 20% were detected once. Together, the top ten hold around 5.1% of the sample.

The origin of this receptor is a man younger than 30 who had mild COVID-19 (a few samples of this study predate the infection). The sample titles of this study are shuffled in the database, so cell type and time point are left out; the donor was told from shared clones. The sequencing sample was made of PBMCs or a T cell subset sorted from them (not recorded which).

The nucleotide sequence is TGCGCCAGCAGCTCCGAAGGGGCCACTACGGGGGAGCAGTACTTC. Translated, this is CASSSEGATTGEQYF. The chain couples TRBV5-1 to TRBJ2-7, with the D assignment possibly TRBD1 or TRBD2, given 5 matching bases for each. V gives up 3 bases and J gives up 7 bases, and the segment between their germline ends measures 20 bases. Counted from cysteine to phenylalanine, this CDR3 has 15 amino acids. Only the CDR3 region is kept as DNA, spanning 45 bases read in frame from base 1. The CDR1 and CDR2 encoded by the germline V gene are SGHRS and YFSETQ.